This T cell receptor (beta chain) was observed in a study of molecular identifiers for immune sequencing clone quantification (dated by TCRdb to 2016 to 2018). Broadly, across the study: In a replicate experiment, RNA from approximately 22,000 or 94,000 naive CD8 T cells was split into five aliquots, four of which were sequenced. The study was a methods study using CD8 T cells to benchmark molecular-identifier clustering-based TCR repertoire sequencing (MIDCIRS) and TCR RNA copy counting.

Libraries of naive CD8 T cells were built from anywhere between roughly 17,000 and 1,100,000 sorted cells, with 10%, 30% or 50% of the purified RNA used. Naive CD8 T cells, defined as CD8+CD4-CCR7+CD45RA+, were FACS-sorted into RLT Plus buffer on a BD FACSAria II. To test detection sensitivity, Jurkat RNA equal to approximately 10 TCR copies was added to samples of roughly 19,000-1,100,000 naive CD8 T cells. Enrichment of CD8 T cells was performed with RosetteSep CD8+ T Cell Enrichment Cocktail and Ficoll-Paque, after which ACK red cell lysis was carried out. In this sample, this clonotype turned up a few times. The antigen this receptor binds is unknown. At one boundary the junction diverges from the germline segment, which might be a read error. CDR1 and CDR2 are drawn from the germline V gene: MNHEY, SVGAGI. Taken from cysteine to phenylalanine, the CDR3 has 13 residues. The entry retains the CDR3 DNA only, 39 bases that are in frame from base 1.

Receptors were amplified or captured by PCR. Data came from a NextSeq 500. Bulk TCR libraries were made following a previously described method, with the TCR primers given in Table S5. Total RNA was purified with the Qiagen AllPrep DNA/RNA kit. Before analysis, reads from multiple sequencing runs of the same library were pooled. Turning to the authors' computational methods: Reads were retained only if an exact TCR constant sequence was present, and the retained reads were trimmed to 150 nt and grouped according to their 12-nt molecular barcodes. Reads within each barcode group were sub-clustered using a 15% Levenshtein threshold, and quality-weighted consensus sequences were constructed for each RNA molecule. Non-functional sequences were removed, as were lower-count sequences one edit away from another. Based on fitting two negative binomial distributions, any barcode sub-cluster with under 20% of the maximum read count was discarded. TCRdb applied fastp at Q25 and MiXCR to the public reads, then kept only in-frame beta chains. Identical CDR3 protein sequences are pooled into one entry, listed with their most common genes and DNA. These V and J calls rely on TCRdb rather than the paper's analysis. The sample table shows around 470,000 distinct CDR3 sequences, and about 25% are seen once. The top ten hold over 0.6% of the sample.

What the research found in general, with its limitations: Spiked-in Jurkat TCR RNA equivalent to a single cell was reported to be detectable even among more than 900,000 naive CD8 T cells. The naive libraries included spiked-in Jurkat TCR RNA (roughly 11 copies' worth), and this RNA is not part of the donor repertoire. The sizes of highly expanded clones could end up underestimated when identical TCR molecules share a barcode. Without barcode sub-clustering, chimeric consensus sequences inflated TCR diversity; chimeras reached as high as 47%. Approximately 3 recovered TCR RNA copies per cell were obtained by modeling, versus about 9.7 by digital PCR, implying a capture efficiency of roughly 32%. In CMV-specific effector cells, clones with more than 20 RNA copies contained over 99% of molecules, whereas in naive cells such clones contained under 1% of molecules.

The sequence came from a human donor in good health. Some libraries in this study had Jurkat cell RNA spiked in. Sequenced material: naive CD8+ T cells from blood, with Jurkat cell RNA spiked in. The cell subset or site label of this sample denotes: FACS-sorted CD8+CD4-CCR7+CD45RA+ naive T cells. The chain is made from TRBV6-5 and TRBJ2-7, with no D gene named confidently. The DNA reads TGTGCCACCAGTTACCAGTTATTGGGGGAGCAGTACTTC. The resulting protein is CATSYQLLGEQYF.